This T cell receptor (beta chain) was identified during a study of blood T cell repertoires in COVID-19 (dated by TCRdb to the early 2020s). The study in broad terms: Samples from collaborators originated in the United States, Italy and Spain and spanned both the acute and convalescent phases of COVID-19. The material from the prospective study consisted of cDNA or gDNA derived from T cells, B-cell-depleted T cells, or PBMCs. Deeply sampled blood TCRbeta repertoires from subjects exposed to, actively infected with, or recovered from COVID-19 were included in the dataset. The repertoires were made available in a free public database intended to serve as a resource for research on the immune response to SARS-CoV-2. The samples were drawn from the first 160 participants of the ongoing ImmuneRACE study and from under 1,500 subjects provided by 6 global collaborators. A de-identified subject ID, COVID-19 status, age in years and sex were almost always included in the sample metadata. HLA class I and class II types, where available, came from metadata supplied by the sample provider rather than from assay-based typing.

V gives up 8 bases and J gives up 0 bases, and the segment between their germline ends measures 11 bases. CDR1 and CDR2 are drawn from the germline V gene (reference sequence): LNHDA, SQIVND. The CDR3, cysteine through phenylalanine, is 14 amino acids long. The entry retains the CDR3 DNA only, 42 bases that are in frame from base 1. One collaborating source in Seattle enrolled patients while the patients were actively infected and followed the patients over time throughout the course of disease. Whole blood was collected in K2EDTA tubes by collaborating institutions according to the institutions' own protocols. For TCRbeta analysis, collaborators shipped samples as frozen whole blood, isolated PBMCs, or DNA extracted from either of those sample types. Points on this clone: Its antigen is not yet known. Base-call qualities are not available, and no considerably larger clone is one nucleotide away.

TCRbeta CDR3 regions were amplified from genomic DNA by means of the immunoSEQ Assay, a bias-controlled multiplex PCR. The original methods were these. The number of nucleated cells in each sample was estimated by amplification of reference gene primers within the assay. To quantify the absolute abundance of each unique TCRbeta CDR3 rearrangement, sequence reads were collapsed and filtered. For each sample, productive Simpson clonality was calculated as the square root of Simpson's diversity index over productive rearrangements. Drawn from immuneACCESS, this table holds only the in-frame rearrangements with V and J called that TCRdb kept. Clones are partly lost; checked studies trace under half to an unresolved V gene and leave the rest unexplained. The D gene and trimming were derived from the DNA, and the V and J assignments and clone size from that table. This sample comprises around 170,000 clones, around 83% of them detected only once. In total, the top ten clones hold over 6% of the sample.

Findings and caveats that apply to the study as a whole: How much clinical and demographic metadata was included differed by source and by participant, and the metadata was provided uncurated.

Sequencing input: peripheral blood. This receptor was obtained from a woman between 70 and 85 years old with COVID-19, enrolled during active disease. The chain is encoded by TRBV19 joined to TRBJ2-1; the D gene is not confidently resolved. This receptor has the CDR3 CASGSWSSYNEQFF. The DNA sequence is TGTGCCAGTGGAAGCTGGAGCTCCTACAATGAGCAGTTCTTC.